Below, one T cell receptor (beta chain) is given with its context. Its matching antigen is unknown. TCRdb re-called the RT-PCR reads with MiXCR, one entry per CDR3 protein. The sample records hundreds of thousands of distinct CDR3 sequences, 15% to 18% being singletons. These data originate in a study of response to subunit inactivated influenza vaccine. Findings and limits, study-wide: Each seasonal flu vaccination may recruit only limited new T cells, authors suggested.

The CDR3 spans 16 residues. Germline CDR1 reads SNHLY; CDR2 reads FYNNEI. J lost 6 bases, V lost 8 bases, and 15 bases had no gene match. The source was PBMCs from blood, collected about 11 days after vaccination. The chain employs TRBV2 and TRBJ2-1, with 8 bases matching TRBD2. The sequence was collected from a man aged 50 or older who received an inactivated influenza vaccine. CDR3 protein: CASVIIGLASRNEQFF. The CDR3 DNA reads as TGTGCCAGCGTTATAATCGGACTAGCTTCCCGCAATGAGCAGTTCTTC.